These 20 T cell receptor beta chains came from one sample sequenced in a study of shared clonotypes between healthy human individuals. Only in-frame clones appear in the TCRdb table, and some are missing; sequencing was by immunoSEQ multiplex PCR. The table records about 680,000 clones, roughly 78% of them present only once. The sequenced sample consisted of memory CD4+ T cells sorted from blood. Subset reported: CD45RA-negative fraction. These receptors were collected from a woman in her twenties or thirties in good health.

This rearrangement joins TRBV25-1 to TRBJ2-7, with D perhaps matching TRBD1 (7 bases). Germline V gives CDR1 MGHDK, CDR2 SYGVNS. The germline V and J ends were trimmed by 4 bases and 0 bases, with 19 bases remaining between them. The CDR3 is 17 residues long. CDR3 coding DNA: TGTGCCAGCAGTGTGGAGGGGGCATCGAGATTCTCCTACGAGCAGTACTTC. This encodes CASSVEGASRFSYEQYF.

The chain joins TRBV5-1 to TRBJ2-7; TRBD2 matches at 9 bases. The germline gives CDR1 SGHRS, CDR2 YFSETQ. This CDR3 has 16 amino acids. Germline trimming cut 0 bases from V and 4 bases from J; bases unmatched to any gene: 8. The chain's CDR3 is CASSLVREGLMYEQYF. The CDR3 coding sequence is TGCGCCAGCAGCTTGGTGCGGGAGGGCCTAATGTACGAGCAGTACTTC.

The V call is TRBV28, the J call TRBJ2-7; 9 nucleotides line up with TRBD1. There are 17 residues in the CDR3. Trimming cost V 3 bases and J 4 bases; bases outside gene matches: 13. The V gene's germline CDR1 is MDHEN and CDR2 SYDVKM. CDR3 sequence: CASSFSGTGPNFYEQYF. CDR3 nucleotide sequence: TGTGCCAGCAGTTTCTCCGGGACAGGGCCAAACTTTTACGAGCAGTACTTC.

J is TRBJ2-7 and V is TRBV6-1; D is perhaps TRBD1 or TRBD2 (6 bases each). V lost 7 bases and J lost 3, with 19 bases in between. The CDR3 has 15 amino acids. Germline V gene lookup returns CDR1 MNHNS and CDR2 SASEGT. The CDR3 here is CASNPVSGGGYEQYF. CDR3 DNA sequence: TGTGCCAGCAACCCCGTTAGTGGAGGGGGCTACGAGCAGTACTTC.

V is TRBV6-5 and J is TRBJ2-2; no definite D call. The CDR3 is 15 residues long. Trimming pared 5 bases from V and 0 bases from J, leaving 10 bases between. The germline V gene has CDR1 MNHEY and CDR2 SVGAGI. CDR3 DNA sequence: TGTGCCAGCAGTCGAGGACGGCCGAACACCGGGGAGCTGTTTTTT. Translating gives CASSRGRPNTGELFF.

The rearrangement joins TRBV6-6 to TRBJ1-2; D gene unclear. V was trimmed by 6 bases and J by 3 bases, leaving 8 bases between them. Germline values: CDR1 MNHNY, CDR2 SVGAGI (reference sequence). CDR3 length: 12 residues. CDR3 nucleotides: TGTGCCAGCAGGCGGTTTGACTATGGCTACACCTTC. This codes for CASRRFDYGYTF.

The J gene is TRBJ2-3, the V gene TRBV5-4; TRBD1 is a possible D gene (5 bases). CDR1 is SGHNT, CDR2 YYREEE, per germline (reference sequence). The CDR3 is 15 residues long. Trimming shortened V by 2 bases and J by 8 bases, and 18 bases separated the two germline ends. The CDR3 protein is CASSFVQGESGTQYF. CDR3 coding DNA: TGTGCCAGCAGCTTCGTCCAGGGTGAGAGTGGTACGCAGTATTTT. The entire variable domain, with the rest obtained from reference TRBV5-4 and TRBJ2-3, is as follows: ETGVTQSPTHLIKTRGQQVTLRCSSQSGHNTVSWYQQALGQGPQFIFQYYREEENGRGNFPPRFSGLQFPNYSSELNVNALELDDSALYLCASSFVQGESGTQYFGPGTRLTVL.

The V and J genes are TRBV11-3 and TRBJ2-1; 7 bases fit TRBD2. This CDR3 contains 15 residues. Per the germline V gene, CDR1 is SGHNT and CDR2 is YENEEA. Trimming at V came to 3 bases and at J to 4 bases, leaving 6 bases not matched to a gene. CDR3 sequence (DNA): TGTGCCAGCAGCTTTGGAGGGACTAATTACAATGAGCAGTTCTTC. Amino acid sequence: CASSFGGTNYNEQFF.

The J gene is TRBJ2-1, the V gene TRBV28; 9 nucleotides agree with TRBD2. With V trimmed by 5 bases and J by 9 bases, 11 bases remained unmatched. The CDR3 runs to 15 residues. Germline loops: CDR1 MDHEN, CDR2 SYDVKM. The CDR3 loop is CASSVAGVLLGEQFF. CDR3 bases: TGTGCCAGCAGTGTAGCGGGAGTTCTATTAGGTGAGCAGTTCTTC.

This rearrangement joins TRBV19 to TRBJ1-5; D ambiguous. There are 18 residues in the CDR3. V was cut by 5 bases and J by 0 bases, with 20 bases left in between. CDR1 is LNHDA and CDR2 is SQIVND in the germline V gene (reference sequence). The CDR3 DNA sequence: TGTGCCAGTAGTGTAATCCTCACAAGGCAAGATAGCAATCAGCCCCAGCATTTT. Its translation is CASSVILTRQDSNQPQHF.

This clone was seen many times. This chain joins TRBV27 and TRBJ2-1; 8 bases align to TRBD2. The CDR3 length is 18 residues. CDR1 MNHEY and CDR2 SMNVEV come from the germline V gene (reference sequence). J lost 3 bases, V lost 1 base, and 11 bases had no gene match. This CDR3 reads CASSLFSTGTSRYNEQFF. CDR3 DNA: TGTGCCAGCAGTTTATTTTCAACCGGGACTAGTCGCTACAATGAGCAGTTCTTC.

This rearrangement joins TRBV27 to TRBJ2-7; TRBD1 agrees at 8 bases. The CDR3 consists of 14 residues. Germline V gene sequence: CDR1 MNHEY, CDR2 SMNVEV (reference sequence). J was trimmed by 3 bases and V by 3 bases; bases with no gene match: 4. CDR3 in amino acids: CASSFGRGLYEQYF. Here the CDR3 DNA reads TGTGCCAGCAGTTTCGGCAGGGGGCTCTACGAGCAGTACTTC.

This sequence joins TRBV28 and TRBJ1-5; D may be TRBD1 (5 bases). The V gene lost 2 bases and the J gene lost 4 bases, with 12 bases spanning the gap. The germline CDR1 and CDR2 sequences are MDHEN and SYDVKM. CDR3 length: 15 amino acids. CDR3: CASSLVVGGNQPQHF. Here the CDR3 DNA reads TGTGCCAGCAGTTTAGTTGTCGGGGGTAATCAGCCCCAGCATTTT. Looking up the rest from reference TRBV28 and TRBJ1-5 gives the full variable domain: DVKVTQSSRYLVKRTGEKVFLECVQDMDHENMFWYRQDPGLGLRLIYFSYDVKMKEKGDIPEGYSVSREKKERFSLILESASTNQTSMYLCASSLVVGGNQPQHFGDGTRLSIL.

Concerning this clone itself: Other DNA sequences in the same sample also yield this CDR3. The chain employs TRBV18 and TRBJ1-1, with 7 bases lining up with TRBD1. The CDR3 has 14 amino acids. Germline-derived CDR1 and CDR2 are KGHSH and LQKENI. V gave up 2 bases and J gave up 2 bases; unmatched junction bases: 2. The CDR3 region is CASSPGTVNTEAFF. The DNA for the CDR3 is TGTGCCAGCTCACCAGGGACAGTAAACACTGAAGCTTTCTTT.

This chain joins TRBV30 and TRBJ2-7; perhaps TRBD1 as D (5 bases). The V gene's germline CDR1 is GTSNPN and CDR2 SVGIG (reference sequence). V lost 6 bases to trimming and J lost 3 bases, with 12 bases between them. CDR3 size: 12 residues. The CDR3 here is CACVQGSYEQYF. In DNA form, the CDR3 reads TGTGCCTGCGTCCAGGGTAGCTACGAGCAGTACTTC.

CDR3 in amino acids: CASSLVLSANTGELFF. DNA of the CDR3: TGTGCCAGCAGCTTAGTCTTGTCGGCAAACACCGGGGAGCTGTTTTTT. The V gene is TRBV7-2, the J gene TRBJ2-2; D is undetermined. Trimming left V 1 base short and J 2 bases short, with 11 bases between. Germline values: CDR1 SGHTA, CDR2 FQGNSA. The CDR3 totals 16 residues.

The chain links TRBV15 to TRBJ2-2; 8 nucleotides match TRBD2. CDR1 and CDR2 from the germline V gene are LNHNV and YYDKDF (reference sequence). CDR3 length equals 18 residues. Losses at the gene ends were 0 bases for V and 1 base for J; bases not matched to a gene: 7. The CDR3 coding sequence is TGTGCCACCAGCAGAGATGGTATAGCGGGGAGGAACACCGGGGAGCTGTTTTTT. Protein sequence: CATSRDGIAGRNTGELFF. Drawing the rest from reference TRBV15 and TRBJ2-2, the complete variable domain is DAMVIQNPRYQVTQFGKPVTLSCSQTLNHNVMYWYQQKSSQAPKLLFHYYDKDFNNEADTPDNFQSRRPNTSFCFLDIRSPGLGDTAMYLCATSRDGIAGRNTGELFFGEGSRLTVL.

The chain uses TRBV27 and TRBJ2-1; no clear D gene. The CDR3 length is 14 residues. Germline CDR1 reads MNHEY; CDR2 reads SMNVEV (reference sequence). The V end lost 0 bases, the J end lost 5 bases, and 8 bases lay between the germline ends. The CDR3 loop reads CASSLSWSNNEQFF. DNA of the CDR3: TGTGCCAGCAGTTTATCGTGGTCCAACAATGAGCAGTTCTTC.

The V gene is TRBV5-6, the J gene TRBJ2-1; TRBD2 is a possible D gene (5 bases). Trimming shortened V by 4 bases and J by 0 bases, and 5 bases separated the two germline ends. The CDR3 has 13 amino acids. CDR1 is SGHDT, CDR2 YYEEEE, per germline. The DNA of the CDR3 is TGTGCCAGCAGCGGGAGCTCCTACAATGAGCAGTTCTTC. Translating gives CASSGSSYNEQFF.

The rearrangement links TRBV5-1 to TRBJ2-7; perhaps TRBD1 as D (5 bases). The CDR3 is 13 amino acids. CDR1 is SGHRS and CDR2 is YFSETQ in the germline V gene. Trimming left V 2 bases short and J 5 bases short, with 11 bases between. The DNA of the CDR3 is TGCGCCAGCAGCTTCACCCGACAGAACGAGCAGTACTTC. Its protein product is CASSFTRQNEQYF.